Sequencing of this T cell receptor beta chain was carried out in a study of cytomegalovirus exposure and HLA in healthy donors. Study as a whole: Within the Caucasian-associated ancestry cluster were roughly 79% of the roughly 400 genotyped donors. Findings of the study overall: HLA restriction was apparent for most CMV-associated TCR beta chains in a later analysis. Donor immune exposure was known only as CMV serostatus.

In its sample, this clone was seen a few times. The antigen is not known. Germline values: CDR1 SGHNT, CDR2 YYREEE (reference sequence). V lost 4 bases to trimming and J lost 1 base, with 11 bases between them. The CDR3 sequence is 14 residues long. This PCR relied on a set of 60 Vbeta primers and 13 Jbeta primers. As originally analysed: Roughly 11 million shared chains were among the 80 million or so unique TCR beta chains that a later analysis counted. Sequenced by immunoSEQ multiplex PCR; TCRdb stores in-frame clones only, minus some. That table gives V, J and clone size, and the DNA gave D and trimming. The sample consists of 150,000 or so clones, about 80% of them appearing once.

The sequence was collected from a man aged 30 to 45 in good health and CMV-seropositive. Sequences were obtained from PBMCs. The chain carries TRBV5-4 and TRBJ1-2; tentative D call: TRBD1 (5 bases). As DNA, the CDR3 is TGTGCCAGCAGCAATGGGGGGGATAACTATGGCTACACCTTC. This sequence encodes CASSNGGDNYGYTF. Variable domain in full (rest from reference TRBV5-4 and TRBJ1-2): ETGVTQSPTHLIKTRGQQVTLRCSSQSGHNTVSWYQQALGQGPQFIFQYYREEENGRGNFPPRFSGLQFPNYSSELNVNALELDDSALYLCASSNGGDNYGYTFGSGTRLTVV.